These 21 T cell receptor beta chains share one sample of origin, sequenced in a study of shared clonotypes between healthy human individuals. The naive CD8 fraction comprised CD45RO-negative cells positively selected for CCR7 and excluded terminally differentiated effector memory CD45RA+ cells. TCRdb's copy holds only in-frame clones and misses some; the assay was immunoSEQ multiplex PCR. The sample carries hundreds of thousands of clones, 96% recorded once. The specimen sequenced was naive CD8+ T cells sorted from blood. These receptors were obtained from a man younger than 45 in good health.

This chain joins TRBV27 and TRBJ2-7; D not resolved. The V and J ends lost 1 base and 4 bases respectively, with 14 bases between them. CDR3 size: 15 residues. Germline V gene data show CDR1 as MNHEY and CDR2 as SMNVEV (reference sequence). This CDR3 reads CASSLFPSGSYEQYF. The CDR3 coding sequence is TGTGCCAGCAGTTTATTCCCTAGTGGCAGTTACGAGCAGTACTTC.

The chain uses TRBV6-1 and TRBJ2-1, with D possibly being TRBD1 or TRBD2 (5 bases each). CDR3 size: 11 residues. Trimming took 7 bases from V and 8 from J, leaving 9 bases between them. Looked up from germline, CDR1 is MNHNS and CDR2 is SASEGT. The DNA of the CDR3 is TGTGCCAGCACTCCGGGACATGAGCAGTTCTTC. The encoded protein is CASTPGHEQFF.

V gene TRBV7-9 combines with J gene TRBJ1-2; D not certain. Trimming shortened V by 5 bases and J by 5 bases, and 18 bases separated the two germline ends. The CDR3 has 15 amino acids. The germline V gene encodes CDR1 SEHNR and CDR2 FQNEAQ (reference sequence). The CDR3 spells CASSLDTGKGYGYTF. The CDR3 DNA reads TGTGCCAGCAGCCTAGACACCGGGAAAGGATATGGCTACACCTTC.

This chain connects TRBV5-1 to TRBJ2-5; D not certain. V was trimmed by 0 bases and J by 1 base, leaving 4 bases between them. The CDR3 totals 13 residues. Germline assignment: CDR1 SGHRS and CDR2 YFSETQ. The CDR3 region has the DNA TGCGCCAGCAGCTTGGCGCTCCAAGAGACCCAGTACTTC. Residues: CASSLALQETQYF.

The chain couples TRBV19 to TRBJ1-5; 10 nucleotides align to TRBD1. V lost 2 bases, J lost 7 bases, and 5 bases stayed unmatched. CDR3 length equals 15 residues. From germline, CDR1 is LNHDA and CDR2 SQIVND (reference sequence). CDR3 coding DNA: TGTGCCAGTAGTATAACGGGGACAGGGGTACAGCCCCAGCATTTT. Translation gives CASSITGTGVQPQHF.

The rearrangement links TRBV27 to TRBJ1-5; tentatively, D is TRBD1 (5 bases). CDR1 is MNHEY, CDR2 SMNVEV, per germline (reference sequence). This CDR3 region has 17 residues. Deletions cut 7 bases from V and 0 bases from J, with 19 bases between. The CDR3 is CASTTKLGPDSNQPQHF. The CDR3 nucleotides read TGTGCCAGCACAACAAAACTGGGGCCGGATAGCAATCAGCCCCAGCATTTT.

This chain uses TRBV19 with TRBJ1-1, with 8 nucleotides matching TRBD1. V dropped 4 bases and J dropped 6; count of bases not matched to a gene: 4. This CDR3 spans 13 amino acids. Germline values: CDR1 LNHDA, CDR2 SQIVND (reference sequence). The CDR3 nucleotides are TGTGCCAGTAGTACCAACAGGGGGGCTGAAGCTTTCTTT. Protein sequence: CASSTNRGAEAFF.

A remark on this clone: Distinct nucleotide sequences in the sample also encode this CDR3. The chain is built from TRBV2 and TRBJ1-1; D possibly corresponds to TRBD1 (5 bases). The CDR3 is 13 residues long. Germline lookup yields CDR1 SNHLY and CDR2 FYNNEI. Trimming took off 4 bases at V and 0 bases at J, with 6 bases between the two ends. The CDR3 spells CASSAGLNTEAFF. The DNA for the CDR3 is TGTGCCAGCAGTGCAGGGTTGAACACTGAAGCTTTCTTT.

V gene TRBV29-1 combines with J gene TRBJ2-1; 7 bases line up with TRBD1. Trimming removed 1 base from V and 0 bases from J; junction bases left unmatched: 6. The CDR3 runs to 16 residues. From germline, CDR1 is SQVTM and CDR2 ANQGSEA. As DNA, the CDR3 is TGCAGCGTTGAAGGGCAGGGGGTGAGCTCCTACAATGAGCAGTTCTTC. This sequence encodes CSVEGQGVSSYNEQFF.

This rearrangement joins TRBV14 to TRBJ2-1; no firm D call. The CDR3 has 12 residues. Germline V lookup: CDR1 SGHDN, CDR2 FVKESK. The germline V and J ends were trimmed by 7 bases and 11 bases, with 15 bases remaining between them. In DNA form, the CDR3 reads TGTGCCAGCAACGTCGTCTCAGGTCAGCAGTTCTTC. Residues: CASNVVSGQQFF.

This clone was observed once. This chain uses TRBV28 with TRBJ2-7; TRBD2 is a possible D gene (5 bases). Germline-derived CDR1 and CDR2 are MDHEN and SYDVKM. V was clipped by 1 base and J by 0 bases, with 13 bases between them. CDR3 length: 16 amino acids. As DNA, the CDR3 is TGTGCCAGCAGTTTATCCCACGGGATCCCCTCCTACGAGCAGTACTTC. Encoded protein: CASSLSHGIPSYEQYF.

The J gene is TRBJ1-2, the V gene TRBV6-5; D gene unclear. The CDR3 runs to 16 residues. The V and J ends lost 0 bases and 6 bases respectively, with 17 bases between them. Germline-derived CDR1 and CDR2 are MNHEY and SVGAGI. In nucleotides, the CDR3 is TGTGCCAGCAGTTACTCGGGTCCGGGCTCAGTGGATGGCTACACCTTC. Amino acids: CASSYSGPGSVDGYTF.

The chain recombines TRBV20-1 with TRBJ1-2, with D possibly matching TRBD1 (5 bases). The length of the CDR3 is 10 residues. V gave up 3 bases and J gave up 8 bases, with 7 bases separating them. In germline, CDR1 is DFQATT, CDR2 SNEGSKA (reference sequence). DNA for the CDR3: TGCAGTGCTAGGGGGGAGGGCTACACCTTC. Its protein is CSARGEGYTF.

This sequence joins TRBV18 and TRBJ2-7; D gene unclear. The V end was cut by 0 bases, the J end by 3 bases, with 9 bases between. From germline, CDR1 is KGHSH and CDR2 LQKENI. CDR3 length equals 14 residues. CDR3 DNA: TGTGCCAGCTCACCACCTTCTCCTTTCTACGAGCAGTACTTC. Its protein product is CASSPPSPFYEQYF.

This chain links TRBV29-1 with TRBJ2-3; the D is unclear. Germline CDR1 SQVTM, CDR2 ANQGSEA. This CDR3 comprises 19 residues. V lost 3 bases and J 1 base, leaving 26 bases between the germline ends. The CDR3, as DNA: TGCAGCGTTGACGGTTTTGGTAGCAGAGAAAAGACGGGCACAGATACGCAGTATTTT. It encodes CSVDGFGSREKTGTDTQYF.

The chain combines TRBV5-6 with TRBJ1-1, with D maybe TRBD1 (5 bases). The germline CDR1 and CDR2 sequences are SGHDT and YYEEEE. This CDR3 spans 14 amino acids. Trimming stripped 5 bases from V and 3 bases from J, with 14 bases between. CDR3 coding DNA: TGTGCCAGCAGTCCGTTCCGGGACGACACTGAAGCTTTCTTT. This codes for CASSPFRDDTEAFF. The whole variable domain, remainder taken from reference TRBV5-6 and TRBJ1-1, is DAGVTQSPTHLIKTRGQQVTLRCSPKSGHDTVSWYQQALGQGPQFIFQYYEEEERQRGNFPDRFSGHQFPNYSSELNVNALLLGDSALYLCASSPFRDDTEAFFGQGTRLTVV.

This clone has only one observation. This CDR3 is also generated by other DNA sequences in the sample. The chain recombines TRBV9 with TRBJ2-2; unclear D gene. V lost 0 bases to trimming and J lost 5 bases, with 2 bases between them. CDR3 size: 12 residues. The germline CDR1 and CDR2 sequences are SGDLS and YYNGEE. This CDR3 reads CASSVVTGELFF. CDR3 sequence (DNA): TGTGCCAGCAGCGTAGTTACCGGGGAGCTGTTTTTT.

The gene calls are TRBV15 and TRBJ2-7, with D hard to call. The germline gives CDR1 LNHNV, CDR2 YYDKDF (reference sequence). V gave up 6 bases and J gave up 1 base, with 13 bases separating them. The length of the CDR3 is 14 residues. In DNA form, the CDR3 reads TGTGCCACCAGTCCCCGGTCAGCATCCTACGAGCAGTACTTC. Its protein is CATSPRSASYEQYF. Based on the CDR3 plus reference TRBV15 and TRBJ2-7, the full variable domain is DAMVIQNPRYQVTQFGKPVTLSCSQTLNHNVMYWYQQKSSQAPKLLFHYYDKDFNNEADTPDNFQSRRPNTSFCFLDIRSPGLGDTAMYLCATSPRSASYEQYFGPGTRLTVT.

This clone showed up just once. V usage is TRBV2 and J usage is TRBJ1-5; no clear D. With 3 bases removed from V and 3 bases from J, the gap between germline ends came to 9 bases. Germline CDR1 reads SNHLY; CDR2 reads FYNNEI. The CDR3 contains 14 residues. The CDR3 protein is CASSDRGINQPQHF. The DNA for the CDR3 is TGTGCCAGCAGTGACCGAGGCATCAATCAGCCCCAGCATTTT.

This clone was found once. This sequence joins TRBV4-1 and TRBJ2-3; TRBD2 matches 10 bases. Trimming took 3 bases from V and 0 from J; bases not matched to a gene: 3. Germline V CDR1 and CDR2: MGHRA, YSYEKL. There are 16 residues in the CDR3. The CDR3, as DNA: TGCGCCAGCAGCCAGATACTAGCGGGGAGCACAGATACGCAGTATTTT. This gives the protein CASSQILAGSTDTQYF.

V is TRBV15 and J is TRBJ2-2, with D possibly matching TRBD2 (5 bases). CDR3 length equals 16 residues. Looked up from germline, CDR1 is LNHNV and CDR2 is YYDKDF (reference sequence). Trimming took off 2 bases at V and 6 bases at J, with 16 bases between the two ends. The CDR3, as DNA: TGTGCCACCAGCAGAACTAGACCGAAAATGGCCGGGGAGCTGTTTTTT. Protein product: CATSRTRPKMAGELFF.